These 8 T cell receptor beta chains were sequenced from one sample in a study of cytomegalovirus exposure and HLA in healthy donors. With 60 Vbeta and 13 Jbeta primers, the PCR was carried out. Here immunoSEQ multiplex PCR was the method, and the copy in TCRdb shows in-frame clones only, minus some. The data hold 200,000 or so clones, with over 65% observed a single time. The sequenced sample was PBMCs. The receptor source for this set is a boy younger than 10 in good health and CMV-seronegative.

This clone was detected once. Other DNA sequences in the same sample also yield this CDR3. This CDR3 is CASSLAGRQETQYF. CDR3 DNA: TGTGCCAGCAGCTTGGCTGGCAGGCAAGAGACCCAGTACTTC. The V and J genes are TRBV5-4 and TRBJ2-5; the D is unclear. Germline V gene lookup returns CDR1 SGHNT and CDR2 YYREEE (reference sequence). Trimming shortened V by 0 bases and J by 2 bases, and 8 bases separated the two germline ends. The CDR3 contains 14 residues.

This clone was detected a few times. The chain joins TRBV5-1 to TRBJ2-3; TRBD1 matches 7 bases. The ends lost 4 bases at V and 3 bases at J; junction bases unmatched: 8. The CDR3 contains 15 residues. Germline-derived CDR1 and CDR2 are SGHRS and YFSETQ. The chain's CDR3 is CASSPGTAKTDTQYF. CDR3 DNA: TGCGCCAGCAGCCCTGGGACAGCAAAAACAGATACGCAGTATTTT.

This clone was seen a handful of times. The chain uses TRBV7-2 and TRBJ2-7; 8 bases are shared with TRBD2. Germline trimming cut 8 bases from V and 3 bases from J; bases unmatched to any gene: 15. Germline V gives CDR1 SGHTA, CDR2 FQGNSA. This CDR3 is 16 amino acids long. CDR3: CASAEGGRGAFYEQYF. The CDR3 DNA sequence: TGTGCCAGCGCTGAGGGGGGGCGGGGGGCGTTCTACGAGCAGTACTTC.

V gene TRBV30 combines with J gene TRBJ1-1; 8 positions match TRBD1. This CDR3 contains 15 residues. The V and J ends lost 3 bases and 5 bases, in that order; junction bases with no gene match: 11. Germline lookup yields CDR1 GTSNPN and CDR2 SVGIG (reference sequence). The CDR3 spells CAWRSRGRRMTEAFF. The CDR3 DNA reads TGTGCCTGGAGATCCAGGGGGCGCCGGATGACTGAAGCTTTCTTT.

This sequence joins TRBV9 and TRBJ1-1; possibly TRBD1 for D (5 bases). V was cut by 4 bases and J by 8 bases, with 12 bases left in between. CDR1 and CDR2 from the germline V gene are SGDLS and YYNGEE. The CDR3 sequence is 12 residues long. The CDR3 protein is CASSPRGWEAFF. The DNA for the CDR3 is TGTGCCAGCAGCCCAAGGGGATGGGAAGCTTTCTTT.

In regard to this clone: The junction shows a germline mismatch at one end, possibly a read error. This chain connects TRBV5-1 to TRBJ2-7; 8 bases map to TRBD1. CDR3 length: 15 residues. CDR1 and CDR2 from the germline V gene are SGHRS and YFSETQ. The chain's CDR3 is CASSLRRQGFYGQYF. In DNA, the CDR3 is TGCGCCAGCAGCTTGCGAAGACAGGGGTTTTACGGGCAGTACTTC.

The V gene is TRBV6-4, the J gene TRBJ2-2, with 11 bases identical to TRBD2. The CDR3 is made up of 17 amino acids. CDR1 is MRHNA and CDR2 is SNTAGT in the germline V gene. Losses at the gene ends were 5 bases for V and 5 bases for J; bases not matched to a gene: 10. CDR3 DNA: TGTGCCAGCAGTAGCCTACCTAGCGGGGGGCGTACCGGGGAGCTGTTTTTT. The encoded protein is CASSSLPSGGRTGELFF.

The chain combines TRBV10-3 with TRBJ2-6, with 8 bases identical to TRBD1. V trimming: 11 bases; J trimming: 4 bases; junction bases outside the gene matches: 4. The V gene's germline CDR1 is ENHRY and CDR2 SYGVKD. The CDR3 is 13 residues long. CDR3 loop: CAVQGAGANVLTF. As DNA, the CDR3 is TGTGCCGTCCAGGGGGCGGGGGCCAACGTCCTGACTTTC.